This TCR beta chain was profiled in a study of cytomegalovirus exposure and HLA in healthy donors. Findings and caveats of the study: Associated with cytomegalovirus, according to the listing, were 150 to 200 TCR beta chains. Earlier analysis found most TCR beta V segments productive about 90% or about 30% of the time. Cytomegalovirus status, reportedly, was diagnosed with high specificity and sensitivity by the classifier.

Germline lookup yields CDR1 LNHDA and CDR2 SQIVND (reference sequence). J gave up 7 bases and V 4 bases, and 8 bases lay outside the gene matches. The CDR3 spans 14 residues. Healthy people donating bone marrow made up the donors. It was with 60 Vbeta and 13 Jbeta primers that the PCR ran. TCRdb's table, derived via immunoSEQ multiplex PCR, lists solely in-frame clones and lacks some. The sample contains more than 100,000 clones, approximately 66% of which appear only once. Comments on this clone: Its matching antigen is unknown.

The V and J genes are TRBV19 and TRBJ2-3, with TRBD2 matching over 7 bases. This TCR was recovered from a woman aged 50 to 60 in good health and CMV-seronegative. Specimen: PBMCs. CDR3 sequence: CASSTFKGGNTQYF. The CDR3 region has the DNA TGTGCCAGTAGTACGTTCAAGGGAGGGAATACGCAGTATTTT.